These 25 T cell receptor beta chains were all obtained from the same sample, sequenced in a study of OX40 agonist ivuxolimab in advanced cancers. Library method: the immunoSEQ multiplex PCR assay. This is the immuneACCESS table as TCRdb keeps it, with only in-frame sequences that have V and J called. A part of the clones is gone; compared with another copy, unresolved V genes explain less than half, and the rest is unexplained. Recorded for this sample are about 96,000 clones; about 84% of them occurred a single time. Together, the top ten hold approximately 6.3% of the sample. The sample consisted of CD4+ or CD8+ T cells sorted from blood, taken in a trial of the OX40 agonist ivuxolimab. These receptors were obtained from an adult with an advanced solid tumor such as melanoma, head and neck, liver or kidney cancer.

This clone was seen more than once but under ten times. The chain uses TRBV11-1 and TRBJ1-1; no clear D. This CDR3 is built from 15 residues. Germline CDR1 reads SGHAT; CDR2 reads FQDESV (reference sequence). The germline V and J ends were trimmed by 2 bases and 4 bases, with 14 bases remaining between them. This CDR3 reads CASSLSRVAGTEAFF. The CDR3 nucleotides are TGTGCCAGCAGCTTATCTAGGGTCGCGGGCACTGAAGCTTTCTTT.

This clone occurred a few times. The gene calls are TRBV2 and TRBJ2-1; 11 bases agree with TRBD2. CDR3 length: 15 amino acids. Germline V lookup: CDR1 SNHLY, CDR2 FYNNEI. V shed 6 bases and J 8 bases; nucleotides not matched to a gene: 9. The CDR3 DNA is TGTGCCAGCAGCACACTAGCGGGAGTAATAGATGAGCAGTTCTTC. Translated: CASSTLAGVIDEQFF.

The chain uses TRBV7-2 and TRBJ2-7; weak D call: TRBD2 (5 bases). CDR1 and CDR2 from the germline V gene are SGHTA and FQGNSA. Trimming stripped 4 bases from V and 6 bases from J, with 22 bases between. CDR3 length: 16 amino acids. CDR3: CASSSNSGGPQGEQYF. The CDR3 bases are TGTGCCAGCAGCTCTAATTCTGGAGGACCCCAAGGCGAGCAGTACTTC.

This clone was seen just once. V and J are TRBV19 and TRBJ1-1; D gene ambiguous. V was pared by 5 bases and J by 3 bases, with 10 bases between. The CDR3 sequence is 13 residues long. Germline V CDR1 and CDR2: LNHDA, SQIVND (reference sequence). CDR3 sequence reads: CASSRDPHTEAFF. The CDR3 nucleotides read TGTGCCAGTAGTCGTGATCCCCACACTGAAGCTTTCTTT.

The genes are TRBV7-3 and TRBJ2-7; the match to TRBD1 covers 7 bases. This CDR3 is 15 amino acids long. The germline V gene has CDR1 SGHTA and CDR2 FQGTGA. With 5 bases clipped from V and 1 base from J, the junction kept 8 bases outside the gene matches. DNA for the CDR3: TGTGCCAGCAGCCCCGGGGACAGAGATTCCTACGAGCAGTACTTC. This sequence encodes CASSPGDRDSYEQYF.

The V gene is TRBV19, the J gene TRBJ1-5, with 9 bases that match TRBD1. The CDR3 covers 15 residues. Trimming removed 5 bases from V and 6 bases from J; junction bases left unmatched: 8. CDR1 LNHDA and CDR2 SQIVND come from the germline V gene (reference sequence). CDR3 nucleotides: TGTGCCAGTAGTCCCCCGGGACAGGGTCGTCAGCCCCAGCATTTT. It encodes CASSPPGQGRQPQHF. Full variable domain (remainder filled in from reference TRBV19 and TRBJ1-5): DGGITQSPKYLFRKEGQNVTLSCEQNLNHDAMYWYRQDPGQGLRLIYYSQIVNDFQKGDIAEGYSVSREKKESFPLTVTSAQKNPTAFYLCASSPPGQGRQPQHFGDGTRLSIL.

To note about this clone: At the DNA level, this CDR3 is encoded by other sequences in the same sample as well. The chain recombines TRBV7-9 with TRBJ1-1; TRBD1 matches at 7 bases. Germline V gene lookup returns CDR1 SEHNR and CDR2 FQNEAQ (reference sequence). There are 14 residues in the CDR3. Trimming at V came to 3 bases and at J to 0 bases, leaving 1 base not matched to a gene. CDR3 bases: TGTGCCAGCAGCTTGGGACAGATGAACACTGAAGCTTTCTTT. Its protein product is CASSLGQMNTEAFF.

The chain is built from TRBV6-6 and TRBJ1-4, with D possibly being TRBD1 (6 bases). The CDR3 extends over 14 amino acids. Between the trimmed V and J ends, which lost 6 bases and 4 bases, there was a span of 12 bases. CDR1 is MNHNY and CDR2 is SVGAGI in the germline V gene (reference sequence). The CDR3 here is CASSRGANNEKLFF. The CDR3 DNA is TGTGCCAGCAGCCGGGGGGCTAATAATGAAAAACTGTTTTTT.

J is TRBJ2-1 and V is TRBV10-3; D unclear. V was clipped by 5 bases and J by 12 bases, with 14 bases between them. The CDR3 length is 12 residues. Per germline, CDR1 ENHRY and CDR2 SYGVKD. CDR3 nucleotide sequence: TGTGCCATCAGTCCCGACACGGGTCGGCAGTTCTTC. Its protein product is CAISPDTGRQFF.

The chain couples TRBV19 to TRBJ2-1, with TRBD2 identical over 7 bases. Germline V gives CDR1 LNHDA, CDR2 SQIVND (reference sequence). V lost 8 bases, J lost 6 bases, and 10 bases stayed unmatched. This CDR3 region has 14 residues. CDR3 protein: CASLYPGEGNEQFF. CDR3 DNA: TGTGCCAGTCTCTACCCGGGGGAGGGCAATGAGCAGTTCTTC.

This chain connects TRBV5-1 to TRBJ2-3, with 12 positions matching TRBD1. V was clipped by 4 bases and J by 6 bases; unmatched bases: 9. The CDR3 spans 16 residues. Per the germline V gene, CDR1 is SGHRS and CDR2 is YFSETQ. CDR3 in DNA: TGCGCCAGCAGCCTGGTTCGGGACAGGGGGCTGGATACGCAGTATTTT. It specifies CASSLVRDRGLDTQYF.

V usage is TRBV2 and J usage is TRBJ2-5; D possibly corresponds to TRBD2 (5 bases). The V gene's germline CDR1 is SNHLY and CDR2 FYNNEI. Trimming took off 6 bases at V and 4 bases at J, with 12 bases between the two ends. There are 13 residues in the CDR3. In nucleotides, the CDR3 is TGTGCCAGCAGACGGGAAGTAGGAGAGACCCAGTACTTC. Translated: CASRREVGETQYF.

As to this clone: At one boundary the junction diverges from the germline segment, which might be a read error. Other DNA variants within this sample encode the same CDR3. This rearrangement joins TRBV30 to TRBJ1-1; D possibly corresponds to TRBD1 (6 bases). The CDR3 loop spans 13 amino acids. Germline CDR1 and CDR2: GTSNPN and SVGIG (reference sequence). This chain's CDR3 is CAWSGRGRNEAFF. The CDR3 coding sequence is TGTGCTTGGAGTGGCCGGGGGCGGAATGAAGCTTTCTTT. Filled out from reference TRBV30 and TRBJ1-1, the complete variable domain reads SQTIHQWPATLVQPVGSPLSLECTVEGTSNPNLYWYRQAAGRGLQLLFYSVGIGQISSEVPQNLSASRPQDRQFILSSKKLLLSDSGFYLCAWSGRGRNEAFFGQGTRLTVV.

This clone was counted between two and nine times. The rearrangement joins TRBV7-2 to TRBJ2-1, with D unresolved. With 2 bases removed from V and 7 bases from J, the gap between germline ends came to 12 bases. Germline-derived CDR1 and CDR2 are SGHTA and FQGNSA. The CDR3 is 14 residues long. CDR3 bases: TGTGCCAGCAGCTTACCTGGCGCGAAAAATGAGCAGTTCTTC. It specifies CASSLPGAKNEQFF.

V usage is TRBV4-1 and J usage is TRBJ1-1; D unclear. The CDR3 covers 14 residues. V lost 2 bases and J lost 1, with 8 bases in between. Germline loops: CDR1 MGHRA, CDR2 YSYEKL. The DNA of the CDR3 is TGCGCCAGCAGCCAAAAATCAGAGAACACTGAAGCTTTCTTT. Translation: CASSQKSENTEAFF.

The V call is TRBV27, the J call TRBJ1-1; D remains unclear. Trimming left V 6 bases short and J 0 bases short, with 11 bases between. This CDR3 is built from 14 residues. Germline lookup yields CDR1 MNHEY and CDR2 SMNVEV (reference sequence). The CDR3 reads CASSTVLLNTEAFF. The CDR3 DNA reads as TGTGCCAGCAGCACCGTACTCTTGAACACTGAAGCTTTCTTT.

The J gene is TRBJ2-1, the V gene TRBV5-1; D is tentatively TRBD1 or TRBD2 (6 bases each). The germline V gene has CDR1 SGHRS and CDR2 YFSETQ. Trimming shortened V by 1 base and J by 2 bases, and 10 bases separated the two germline ends. There are 15 residues in the CDR3. The CDR3 loop is CASSLSGAAYNEQFF. The CDR3 DNA reads as TGCGCCAGCAGCTTGTCGGGGGCGGCCTACAATGAGCAGTTCTTC.

The rearrangement joins TRBV9 to TRBJ2-5, with 7 bases aligning to TRBD2. The length of the CDR3 is 16 residues. J gave up 5 bases and V 0 bases, and 10 bases lay outside the gene matches. Germline assignment: CDR1 SGDLS and CDR2 YYNGEE. Written as DNA, the CDR3 is TGTGCCAGCAGCGTAGCCCCTCTAGCGGAAGACGAGACCCAGTACTTC. Protein sequence: CASSVAPLAEDETQYF.

The V and J genes are TRBV19 and TRBJ2-6; D is undetermined. V was trimmed by 2 bases and J by 0 bases, leaving 11 bases between them. Germline lookup yields CDR1 LNHDA and CDR2 SQIVND (reference sequence). CDR3 length: 17 amino acids. In nucleotides, the CDR3 is TGTGCCAGTAGTATAACCCTCAAAGGCTCTGGGGCCAACGTCCTGACTTTC. Amino acid sequence: CASSITLKGSGANVLTF.

This chain joins TRBV5-6 and TRBJ1-5; D is perhaps TRBD1 (5 bases). V lost 4 bases and J 6 bases, leaving 11 bases between the germline ends. The CDR3 is made up of 13 amino acids. Germline-derived CDR1 and CDR2 are SGHDT and YYEEEE. CDR3 sequence: CASSQGGIQPQHF. CDR3 in DNA: TGTGCCAGCAGCCAGGGTGGTATTCAGCCCCAGCATTTT.

Notes on this clone: Distinct nucleotide sequences in the sample also encode this CDR3. The chain employs TRBV5-4 and TRBJ2-5, with no clear D. Germline CDR1 and CDR2: SGHNT and YYREEE (reference sequence). This CDR3 is built from 13 residues. The V and J ends lost 1 base and 1 base respectively, with 5 bases between them. CDR3 sequence reads: CASSLRAQETQYF. DNA of the CDR3: TGTGCCAGCAGCTTGCGGGCCCAAGAGACCCAGTACTTC.

The genes are TRBV19 and TRBJ1-4, with 9 positions matching TRBD1. The CDR3 runs to 15 residues. Germline V gene lookup returns CDR1 LNHDA and CDR2 SQIVND (reference sequence). V lost 6 bases and J lost 8; bases outside the gene matches: 10. Written as DNA, the CDR3 is TGTGCCAGTAGCGGACCGGGACAGGGAAGGGAAAAACTGTTTTTT. Its protein product is CASSGPGQGREKLFF.

This sequence joins TRBV11-2 and TRBJ1-2, with 7 bases aligning to TRBD1. J was trimmed by 3 bases and V by 1 base; bases with no gene match: 2. CDR1 is SGHAT, CDR2 FQNNGV, per germline. This CDR3 spans 14 amino acids. The CDR3 region is CASSLGTGHYGYTF. The CDR3 nucleotides are TGTGCCAGCAGCTTAGGGACAGGACACTATGGCTACACCTTC.

This chain uses TRBV18 with TRBJ1-1; maybe TRBD1 (5 bases). The CDR3 is made up of 15 amino acids. The V gene's germline CDR1 is KGHSH and CDR2 LQKENI. V lost 1 base and J 1 base, leaving 10 bases between the germline ends. CDR3 sequence reads: CASSPREGRNTEAFF. As DNA, the CDR3 is TGTGCCAGCTCACCACGAGAGGGGAGGAACACTGAAGCTTTCTTT.

The V and J genes are TRBV14 and TRBJ1-1; no clear D. V gave up 2 bases and J gave up 2 bases, with 6 bases separating them. This CDR3 has 13 amino acids. Germline-derived CDR1 and CDR2 are SGHDN and FVKESK. In DNA form, the CDR3 reads TGTGCCAGCAGCCAAACGGTTAACACTGAAGCTTTCTTT. Protein: CASSQTVNTEAFF.